The 5 T cell receptor beta chains below all came from one sample that was sequenced in a study of blood T cell repertoires in COVID-19. Some clones are missing from TCRdb's copy, which holds only in-frame ones; the method was immunoSEQ multiplex PCR. This sample has under 300,000 clones; approximately 91% occur once, and the top ten carry about 2.1%. The sample taken for sequencing was peripheral blood. These receptors were obtained from a woman aged 40 to 55 who had recovered from COVID-19.

The V and J genes are TRBV18 and TRBJ2-7; 7 bases are a match to TRBD2. The germline V gene encodes CDR1 KGHSH and CDR2 LQKENI. This CDR3 region has 15 residues. Trimming cost V 2 bases and J 4 bases; bases outside gene matches: 8. The CDR3 region is CASSPDQGGRYEQYF. As DNA, the CDR3 is TGTGCCAGCTCACCAGATCAGGGAGGGAGGTACGAGCAGTACTTC.

V and J are TRBV6-6 and TRBJ2-7, with TRBD1 as a possible D gene (5 bases). CDR1 MNHNY and CDR2 SVGAGI come from the germline V gene (reference sequence). This CDR3 is built from 14 residues. V was pared by 0 bases and J by 3 bases, with 9 bases between. As DNA, the CDR3 is TGTGCCAGCAGTTACTCAGCAGGGAACTACGAGCAGTACTTC. Translated: CASSYSAGNYEQYF.

The chain has TRBV5-6 and TRBJ1-2, with TRBD1 matching 7 bases. Germline trimming cut 6 bases from V and 2 bases from J; bases unmatched to any gene: 10. The CDR3 consists of 15 residues. Germline V CDR1 and CDR2: SGHDT, YYEEEE. The CDR3 here is CASTYGTDQNYGYTF. Written as DNA, the CDR3 is TGTGCCAGCACCTATGGGACAGACCAAAACTATGGCTACACCTTC.

The chain links TRBV4-1 to TRBJ1-1; 7 bases are a match to TRBD1. Trimming cost V 3 bases and J 0 bases; bases outside gene matches: 7. In germline, CDR1 is MGHRA, CDR2 YSYEKL. There are 16 residues in the CDR3. CDR3 residues: CASSHPLRGVNTEAFF. The CDR3, as DNA: TGCGCCAGCAGCCATCCTCTCAGGGGGGTGAACACTGAAGCTTTCTTT.

J is TRBJ1-2 and V is TRBV4-2; 9 bases match TRBD1. J lost 7 bases, V lost 4 bases, and 4 bases had no gene match. The CDR3 length is 13 residues. Germline CDR1 LGHNA, CDR2 YNFKEQ. The CDR3 here is CASSLGTGLGYTF. The CDR3 nucleotides are TGTGCCAGCAGCCTAGGGACAGGGCTTGGCTACACCTTC.